This T cell receptor beta chain was obtained from a study of blood T cell repertoires in COVID-19. Study in general: Sources were T cells, B-cell-depleted T cells, or PBMCs; the material itself was cDNA or gDNA.

V was trimmed by 7 bases and J by 0 bases, leaving 10 bases between them. The CDR3 consists of 14 residues. Germline V lookup: CDR1 LNHDA, CDR2 SQIVND (reference sequence). As originally analysed: Estimation of nucleated cell counts relied on the amplification of reference gene primers. The protocol was immunoSEQ multiplex PCR, while the TCRdb copy is restricted to in-frame clones and leaves out a portion. V and J calls and clone size are as listed in that table; D and trimming were resolved from the DNA. This table holds 140,000 to 150,000 clones, around 85% found once. Seattle's cohort entered during active infection and was followed longitudinally.

The specimen was peripheral blood. This rearrangement joins TRBV19 to TRBJ1-5; D uncertain. This receptor was identified in a woman in her sixties or seventies with COVID-19, enrolled during active disease. The CDR3, as DNA: TGTGCCAGTACCGCCGCGGGTAGCAATCAGCCCCAGCATTTT. Translation gives CASTAAGSNQPQHF.